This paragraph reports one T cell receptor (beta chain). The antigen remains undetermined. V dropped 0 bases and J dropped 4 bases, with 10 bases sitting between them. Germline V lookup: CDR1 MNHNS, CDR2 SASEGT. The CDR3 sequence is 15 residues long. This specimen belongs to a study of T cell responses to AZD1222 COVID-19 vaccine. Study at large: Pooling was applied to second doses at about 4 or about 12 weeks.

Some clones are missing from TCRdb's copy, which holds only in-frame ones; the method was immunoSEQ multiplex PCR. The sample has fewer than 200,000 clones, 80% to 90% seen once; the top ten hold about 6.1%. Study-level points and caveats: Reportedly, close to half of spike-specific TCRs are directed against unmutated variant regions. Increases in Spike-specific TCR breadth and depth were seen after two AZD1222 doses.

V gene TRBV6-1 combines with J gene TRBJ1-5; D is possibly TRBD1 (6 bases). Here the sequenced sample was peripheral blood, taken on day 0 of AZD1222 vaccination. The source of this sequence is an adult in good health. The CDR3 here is CASSEARTENQPQHF. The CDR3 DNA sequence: TGTGCCAGCAGTGAAGCTAGGACAGAGAATCAGCCCCAGCATTTT.